This T cell receptor (beta chain) was captured in a study of cytomegalovirus exposure and HLA in healthy donors. Study-wide findings and caveats: A later analysis found that most CMV-associated TCR beta chains appeared HLA-restricted.

PCR used 60 Vbeta primers and 13 Jbeta primers. Sequencing was performed with immunoSEQ multiplex PCR; in TCRdb, only in-frame clones are kept and a portion is missing. The sample lists about 160,000 clones; roughly 73% were seen once. Details on this clone: Its antigen is not identified.

The CDR3 has 13 residues. CDR1 and CDR2 (germline): SQVTM, ANQGSEA. V was clipped by 5 bases and J by 1 base, with 12 bases between them. Source material: PBMCs. V gene TRBV29-1 combines with J gene TRBJ2-7; D possibly corresponds to TRBD1 (6 bases). This clonotype originated in a woman in her twenties or thirties in good health and CMV-seronegative. CDR3 region: CSVQGIQSYEQYF. The CDR3 nucleotides read TGCAGCGTTCAGGGGATCCAGTCCTACGAGCAGTACTTC.